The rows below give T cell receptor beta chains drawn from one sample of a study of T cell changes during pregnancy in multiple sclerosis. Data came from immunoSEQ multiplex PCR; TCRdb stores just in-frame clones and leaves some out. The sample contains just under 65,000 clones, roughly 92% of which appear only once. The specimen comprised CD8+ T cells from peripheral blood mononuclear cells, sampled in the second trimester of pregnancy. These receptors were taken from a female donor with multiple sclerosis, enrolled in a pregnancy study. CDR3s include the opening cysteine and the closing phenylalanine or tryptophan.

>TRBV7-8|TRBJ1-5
CASSFGQGWNQPQHF
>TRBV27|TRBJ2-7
CASSLSYRHEQYF
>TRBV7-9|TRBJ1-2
CASSRDGQGARGYTF
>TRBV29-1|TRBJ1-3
CSVTGWTGNTIYF
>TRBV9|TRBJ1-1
CASSVGGADTEAFF
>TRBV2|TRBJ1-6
CASSEISGNSPLHF
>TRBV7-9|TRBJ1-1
CASSLEGVLGAMNTEAFF
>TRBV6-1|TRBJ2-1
CASSEASGPGNNEQFF
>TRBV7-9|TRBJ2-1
CASSLGSSYNEQFF
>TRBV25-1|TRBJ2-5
CASSELRQYSQETQYF
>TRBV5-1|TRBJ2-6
CASSWGGGGASEGANVLTF
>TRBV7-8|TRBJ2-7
CASSHGTRASREQYF
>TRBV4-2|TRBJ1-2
CASSSTVNYGYTF
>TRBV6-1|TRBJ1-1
CASSDFRTGLNTEAFF
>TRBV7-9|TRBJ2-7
CASSLDGSSYEQYF
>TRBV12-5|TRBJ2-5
CASGPDRGPQETQYF